A selection of T cell receptor beta chains follows, all from one sample in a study of blood T cell repertoires in COVID-19. Clones were sequenced by immunoSEQ multiplex PCR, and TCRdb holds only the in-frame ones, with some missing. The data hold about 210,000 clones, with approximately 88% observed a single time. Sequenced: PBMCs or T cells enriched from blood (not recorded which). These receptors were collected from a woman aged 40 to 50 with acute COVID-19. CDR3s include the opening cysteine and the closing phenylalanine or tryptophan. A D gene is named only where the DNA matches it firmly. Clone size is not always given. Where it is, it says once, few, many or a class for expanded clones.

TRBV7-9	.	TRBJ1-5	few	TGTGCCAGCAGCTTAAATGCAGGGGCTCATCAGCCCCAGCATTTT	CASSLNAGAHQPQHF
TRBV5-1	TRBD1	TRBJ1-2	once	TGCGCCAGCAGCTCCCGAGGCAGGGGGACTAACTATGGCTACACCTTC	CASSSRGRGTNYGYTF
TRBV5-8	.	TRBJ1-4	.	TGTGCCAGCAGCTTGGGACAGTCACCCTTAGGAGAAAAACTGTTTTTT	CASSLGQSPLGEKLFF
TRBV4-2	TRBD1	TRBJ1-4	.	TGTGCCAGCAGCCAAGAGATCGCAGGACAGGGAGGTGCAACTAATGAAAAACTGTTTTTT	CASSQEIAGQGGATNEKLFF
TRBV10-2	TRBD2	TRBJ2-3	.	TGCGCCACCAAGGCAGCGGGGGGAGGAGATACGCAGTATTTT	CATKAAGGGDTQYF
TRBV27	TRBD1	TRBJ1-2	.	TGTGCCAGCAGTTCCGGGACAGGGGCCGGCTACACCTTC	CASSSGTGAGYTF
TRBV30	.	TRBJ1-3	.	TGTGCCTGGAACTCAGGGGCTGGAAACACCATATATTTT	CAWNSGAGNTIYF
TRBV11-3	.	TRBJ2-5	.	TGTGCCAGCAGCCGAAGGACAGAAGAGACCCAGTACTTC	CASSRRTEETQYF
TRBV9	.	TRBJ2-2	.	TGTGCCAGCAGCGCAGGGGCAAACACCGGGGAGCTGTTTTTT	CASSAGANTGELFF
TRBV7-2	TRBD2	TRBJ2-2	.	TGTGCCAGCAGCTTAGTGGGGAGCGGGGGAGGTGGAGGCGGGGAGCTGTTTTTT	CASSLVGSGGGGGGELFF
TRBV7-2	TRBD1	TRBJ2-3	once	TGTGCCAGCAGCTTACAAGGGGGCAGGGGAGATACGCAGTATTTT	CASSLQGGRGDTQYF
TRBV2	.	TRBJ1-1	.	TGTGCCAGCAGTTGGCAGGGGCCGTCCAACACTGAAGCTTTCTTT	CASSWQGPSNTEAFF
TRBV7-2	TRBD2	TRBJ2-5	.	TGTGCCAGCAGCTTACTCCCTAGCGGGAGGGCAGAGACCCAGTACTTC	CASSLLPSGRAETQYF
TRBV9	.	TRBJ2-1	many	TGTGCCAGCAGCGTAGATTCTGGCGGGATCGGCGGGTTCTTC	CASSVDSGGIGGFF
TRBV9	TRBD2	TRBJ2-2	.	TGTGCCAGCAGCGAGGGACTAGCGGGAGGCTTTACCGGGGAGCTGTTTTTT	CASSEGLAGGFTGELFF
TRBV2	.	TRBJ2-1	.	TGTGCCAGCGGACTGGTGGACTACAATGAGCAGTTCTTC	CASGLVDYNEQFF
TRBV7-8	.	TRBJ1-1	few	TGTGCCAGCAGCTTTAGTGTGAACACTGAAGCTTTCTTT	CASSFSVNTEAFF
TRBV5-1	.	TRBJ1-1	.	TGCGCCAGCACCCGGGACACCCTGAACACTGAAGCTTTCTTT	CASTRDTLNTEAFF
TRBV12-5	TRBD1	TRBJ2-1	.	TGTGCTAGTGGCGACATCCCACAGACAGGGTATGAGCAGTTCTTC	CASGDIPQTGYEQFF
TRBV9	TRBD1	TRBJ2-2	.	TGTGCCAGCGGAAGGACAGGGGAGAACACCGGGGAGCTGTTTTTT	CASGRTGENTGELFF
TRBV27	.	TRBJ1-2	.	TGTGCCAGCAGCTGGAGACCTAGTGGCTATGGCTACACCTTC	CASSWRPSGYGYTF
TRBV5-1	TRBD1	TRBJ1-4	.	TGCGCCAGCAGCTTGGCCGACAGGGATGGCGAAAAACTGTTTTTT	CASSLADRDGEKLFF
TRBV6-5	TRBD1	TRBJ1-2	.	TGTGCCAGCAGGGAGCCAGGGGGTAACTATGGCTACACCTTC	CASREPGGNYGYTF
TRBV5-1	.	TRBJ2-7	.	TGCGCCAGCAGCTTGGCATCAGGGGCGAGCGAGCAGTACTTC	CASSLASGASEQYF
TRBV19	.	TRBJ1-1	.	TGTGCCAGTAGTCGATGGACAGTTGGCGAAGCTTTCTTT	CASSRWTVGEAFF
TRBV18	.	TRBJ2-6	.	TGTGCCAGCTCACTTAACACAGCTGGGGCCAACGTCCTGACTTTC	CASSLNTAGANVLTF
TRBV24-1	.	TRBJ2-1	.	TGTGCCACCAGTGACCCCCCCACTAATGAGCAGTTCTTC	CATSDPPTNEQFF
TRBV4-3	.	TRBJ2-3	once	TGCGCCAGCAGCCGAAGATTGGGGAGTACGCAGTATTTT	CASSRRLGSTQYF
TRBV5-6	.	TRBJ1-1	.	TGTGCCAGCAGTCGACGCGAGACGGGGAACACTGAAGCTTTCTTT	CASSRRETGNTEAFF
TRBV11-2	.	TRBJ1-6	.	TGTGCCAGCAGCTTTGGGGAGGGGCGAAATTCACCCCTCCACTTT	CASSFGEGRNSPLHF
TRBV19	.	TRBJ1-2	.	TGTGCCAGTAGTATAGACCCACTCGGCCCGCCAGGCTATGGCTACACCTTC	CASSIDPLGPPGYGYTF
TRBV7-8	.	TRBJ2-3	.	TGTGCCAGCAGGGAGGGTCTAGCGATATTCACAGATACGCAGTATTTT	CASREGLAIFTDTQYF
TRBV9	.	TRBJ1-5	.	TGTGCCAGCAGCGTAGGCAGGGGCGCGCAGCCCCAGCATTTT	CASSVGRGAQPQHF
TRBV27	TRBD1	TRBJ1-2	.	TGTGCCAGCAGTTCGGGACAGCCTAACTATGGCTACACCTTC	CASSSGQPNYGYTF
TRBV18	TRBD1	TRBJ1-2	.	TGTGCCAGCACTCACGTTACCGACAGGGGCTATGGCTACACCTTC	CASTHVTDRGYGYTF
TRBV9	.	TRBJ2-7	.	TGTGCCAGCAGCGTAGCTCCCCAGGCCTACGAGCAGTACTTC	CASSVAPQAYEQYF
TRBV23-1	.	TRBJ1-3	.	TGCGCCAGCAGTCAACGGCCCCGGGACACTATCCGCTCTGGAAACACCATATATTTT	CASSQRPRDTIRSGNTIYF